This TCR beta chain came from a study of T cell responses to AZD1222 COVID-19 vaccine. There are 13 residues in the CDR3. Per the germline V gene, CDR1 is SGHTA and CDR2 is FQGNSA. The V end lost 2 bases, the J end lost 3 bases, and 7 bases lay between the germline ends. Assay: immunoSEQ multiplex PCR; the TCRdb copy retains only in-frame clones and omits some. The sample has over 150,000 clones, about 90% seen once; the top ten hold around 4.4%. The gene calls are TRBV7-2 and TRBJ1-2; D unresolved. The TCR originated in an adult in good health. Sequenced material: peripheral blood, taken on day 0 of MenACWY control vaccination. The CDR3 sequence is CASSLSQDYGYTF. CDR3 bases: TGTGCCAGCAGCTTAAGCCAGGACTATGGCTACACCTTC.